The T cell receptor beta chain described here comes from a study of lymphopenia after photon versus proton radiotherapy. Study results and limitations: Relative stability marked proton patients; photon patients lost diversity and naive cells.

With respect to this clone: Its antigen is undetermined.

Only in-frame clones appear in the TCRdb table, and some are missing; sequencing was by immunoSEQ multiplex PCR. Of tens of thousands of clones in the sample, around four fifths were seen once. The CDR3 consists of 20 residues. The germline CDR1 and CDR2 sequences are SGHKS and YYEKEE (reference sequence). V lost 0 bases, J lost 1 base, and 13 bases stayed unmatched. The clonotype originates from a man in his forties or fifties with gastric cancer. Source: peripheral blood, taken from a patient treated with photon-based radiotherapy. The chain recombines TRBV5-5 with TRBJ2-4; the match to TRBD2 covers 10 bases. CDR3 nucleotide sequence: TGTGCCAGCAGCTTGGGCGGACTAGCGGCACCGAAGGGGGCCAAAAACATTCAGTACTTC. It specifies CASSLGGLAAPKGAKNIQYF. The full variable domain, rest sourced from reference TRBV5-5 and TRBJ2-4, is DAGVTQSPTHLIKTRGQQVTLRCSPISGHKSVSWYQQVLGQGPQFIFQYYEKEERGRGNFPDRFSARQFPNYSSELNVNALLLGDSALYLCASSLGGLAAPKGAKNIQYFGAGTRLSVL.